This T cell receptor beta chain was observed in a study of T cell responses to AZD1222 COVID-19 vaccine. TCRdb's table, derived via immunoSEQ multiplex PCR, lists solely in-frame clones and lacks some. This table holds 130,000 to 150,000 clones, about 89% found once. The TCR sequence derives from an adult in good health. Sample: peripheral blood, taken on day 0 of AZD1222 vaccination.

The CDR3 here is CATGREGLAFF. CDR3 coding DNA: TGTGCCACCGGACGGGAGGGATTAGCTTTCTTT. The gene calls are TRBV7-9 and TRBJ1-1, with D unclear. V lost 10 bases, J lost 10 bases, and 16 bases lay in between. The CDR3 loop spans 11 amino acids. CDR1 is SEHNR and CDR2 is FQNEAQ in the germline V gene (reference sequence).